Below are 3 T cell receptor beta chains sequenced from a single sample in a study of OX40 agonist ivuxolimab in advanced cancers. Produced via immunoSEQ multiplex PCR; TCRdb's table is partial and in-frame only. The table has around 80,000 clones, roughly 87% seen once. The sample in question was CD4+ or CD8+ T cells sorted from blood, obtained in a trial of the OX40 agonist ivuxolimab. The receptors were gathered from an adult with an advanced solid tumor such as melanoma, head and neck, liver or kidney cancer.

The gene calls are TRBV6-6 and TRBJ2-7; 7 positions agree with TRBD1. Unmatched junction bases numbered 4, after V lost 2 bases and J lost 6 bases. Germline CDR1 is MNHNY and CDR2 is SVGAGI (reference sequence). The CDR3 is made up of 13 amino acids. CDR3 loop: CASSYPNRGEQYF. For the CDR3, the DNA is TGTGCCAGCAGTTACCCAAACAGGGGCGAGCAGTACTTC.

This chain connects TRBV4-1 to TRBJ1-5, with D possibly being TRBD1 (6 bases). The CDR3 sequence is 15 residues long. V lost 0 bases and J 6 bases, leaving 12 bases between the germline ends. Germline-derived CDR1 and CDR2 are MGHRA and YSYEKL. CDR3 nucleotides: TGCGCCAGCAGCCAAGAAACAACAGGGCTTCAGCCCCAGCATTTT. The encoded protein is CASSQETTGLQPQHF.

The CDR3: CASRFLQETQYF. The CDR3 region has the DNA TGTGCCTCCCGGTTCCTGCAGGAGACCCAGTACTTC. The chain joins TRBV6-4 to TRBJ2-5; D is unresolved. Germline V gene lookup returns CDR1 MRHNA and CDR2 SNTAGT. CDR3 length equals 12 residues. V gave up 11 bases and J gave up 5 bases, with 15 bases separating them.